Presented here are 8 T cell receptor beta chains from one specimen sequenced in a study of identical twins. From the 5' RACE reads, TCRdb called clonotypes with MiXCR, one entry per CDR3 protein. The sample carries 650,000 to 750,000 distinct CDR3 sequences, approximately 21% recorded once. The data were also submitted as part of a second study, on T cells expressing NK-cell markers.

Sequencing used PBMCs. All receptors derive from a woman in her late teens or twenties in good health.

This clonotype was picked up many times. This chain connects TRBV24-1 to TRBJ1-5; 8 positions match TRBD1. V trimming: 12 bases; J trimming: 4 bases; junction bases outside the gene matches: 4. In germline, CDR1 is KGHDR, CDR2 SFDVKD. The CDR3 is 12 amino acids. The CDR3 loop reads CAADRGNQPQHF. DNA for the CDR3: TGTGCCGCCGACAGGGGAAATCAGCCCCAGCATTTT.

The CDR3 DNA reads TGTGCCAGCAGCCCTCGGGACCACCCCACCGGGGAGCTGTTTTTT. This translates into CASSPRDHPTGELFF. The chain recombines TRBV7-9 with TRBJ2-2; D assignment may be TRBD1 or TRBD2 (5 bases each). Trimming left V 5 bases short and J 4 bases short, with 14 bases between. The germline V gene encodes CDR1 SEHNR and CDR2 FQNEAQ (reference sequence). The CDR3 has 15 amino acids.

This clonotype was picked up many times. The rearrangement joins TRBV5-1 to TRBJ2-1; no firm D call. Germline V lookup: CDR1 SGHRS, CDR2 YFSETQ. V lost 4 bases and J lost 2, with 10 bases in between. The length of the CDR3 is 14 residues. CDR3 DNA sequence: TGCGCCAGCAGCCAAAACAGAGCCTACAATGAGCAGTTCTTC. Its translation: CASSQNRAYNEQFF. The whole variable domain, filled in from reference TRBV5-1 and TRBJ2-1, reads KAGVTQTPRYLIKTRGQQVTLSCSPISGHRSVSWYQQTPGQGLQFLFEYFSETQRNKGNFPGRFSGRQFSNSRSEMNVSTLELGDSALYLCASSQNRAYNEQFFGPGTRLTVL.

The rearrangement joins TRBV12-3 or TRBV12-4 to TRBJ1-5; a possible D gene is TRBD1 (6 bases). V gave up 3 bases and J gave up 5 bases, with 11 bases separating them. CDR3 length: 14 residues. This CDR3 reads CASSFPDRDQPQHF. CDR3 nucleotide sequence: TGTGCCAGCAGTTTCCCGGACAGAGATCAGCCCCAGCATTTT.

This chain's CDR3 is CASSLGRPSEQYF. The CDR3 bases are TGCGCCAGCAGCTTGGGAAGGCCGAGCGAGCAGTACTTC. The genes are TRBV5-1 and TRBJ2-7; D gene uncertain. The V end lost 0 bases, the J end lost 6 bases, and 10 bases lay between the germline ends. CDR1 is SGHRS, CDR2 YFSETQ, per germline. The CDR3 loop spans 13 amino acids.

This clonotype was found many times. J is TRBJ2-7 and V is TRBV20-1, with a possible D match to TRBD1 (5 bases). The CDR3 length is 13 residues. Germline lookup yields CDR1 DFQATT and CDR2 SNEGSKA (reference sequence). Trimming took off 3 bases at V and 4 bases at J, with 13 bases between the two ends. Here the CDR3 DNA reads TGCAGTGCTAGCAAGGGGCGGATGTACGAGCAGTACTTC. It encodes CSASKGRMYEQYF.

The chain combines TRBV20-1 with TRBJ2-7; no clear D. The V end was cut by 2 bases, the J end by 3 bases, with 8 bases between. Germline CDR1 and CDR2: DFQATT and SNEGSKA (reference sequence). The CDR3 is 12 amino acids. In DNA form, the CDR3 reads TGCAGTGCTAGACAGCTCCTCTACGAGCAGTACTTC. The encoded protein is CSARQLLYEQYF.

The gene calls are TRBV20-1 and TRBJ1-6; D remains ambiguous. Germline V lookup: CDR1 DFQATT, CDR2 SNEGSKA (reference sequence). This CDR3 has 15 amino acids. Trimming removed 5 bases at V and 7 bases at J, with 18 bases between. In DNA, the CDR3 is TGCAGTGCTTCTCGTATCGGAGCGGCAAATTCACCCCTCCACTTT. Encoded protein: CSASRIGAANSPLHF.